This T cell receptor (beta chain) was recorded in a study of patients and donors after allogeneic stem cell transplantation. This clonotype was found a few times. The germline CDR1 and CDR2 sequences are LGHNA and YNFKEQ. The CDR3 is 15 residues long. V lost 4 bases and J lost 5; bases outside the gene matches: 5. TCRdb reprocessed the RT-PCR reads via MiXCR and lists one record per CDR3 protein. The table lists over 200,000 distinct CDR3 sequences, around 40% of them singletons. The sample taken for sequencing was blood, either unsorted or a sorted T cell fraction (not recorded which). The chain is built from TRBV4-2 and TRBJ1-6, with 7 bases matching TRBD1. The clonotype originates from a human donor who was either an allogeneic HSCT recipient or a stem cell or donor lymphocyte infusion donor (not recorded which). It is not recorded whose cells these are; they may come from a transplant donor. CDR3 DNA: TGTGCCAGCAGCCTAGGACAGGAGCATAATTCACCCCTCCACTTT. Amino acid sequence: CASSLGQEHNSPLHF.